Following are 10 T cell receptor beta chains from one sample sequenced in a study of spatial heterogeneity in lung cancer (dated by TCRdb to between 2018 and 2020). Library prep was done by 5' RACE. TCRdb shows the sequencer as NextSeq 500. Using fastp at Q25 and MiXCR, TCRdb reprocessed the public reads and kept productive beta chains. Rows with one shared CDR3 protein collapse into an entry with the most common genes and DNA. The sample has 1,500 to 2,000 distinct CDR3 sequences on record, roughly 13% of them singletons. The top ten clonotypes cover approximately 17% of the sample. Interpreted using the paper, the time point label stands for: sample taken at primary tumor resection. The material was normal lung tissue next to the tumor, obtained at surgery. Every receptor here comes from a male donor with early-stage non-small cell lung cancer.

Sample share makes this clonotype medium-sized. The rearrangement joins TRBV2 to TRBJ2-3; D may be TRBD2 (6 bases). The germline V gene has CDR1 SNHLY and CDR2 FYNNEI. Trimming stripped 7 bases from V and 2 bases from J, with 10 bases between. This CDR3 comprises 13 residues. The chain's CDR3 is CASNGSPTDTQYF. The CDR3, as DNA: TGTGCCAGCAACGGGAGCCCCACAGATACGCAGTATTTT. Drawing the rest from reference TRBV2 and TRBJ2-3, the complete variable domain is EPEVTQTPSHQVTQMGQEVILRCVPISNHLYFYWYRQILGQKVEFLVSFYNNEISEKSEIFDDQFSVERPDGSNFTLKIRSTKLEDSAMYFCASNGSPTDTQYFGPGTRLTVL.

The table lists this clonotype with a few counts. The V gene is TRBV20-1, the J gene TRBJ2-2; 7 positions match TRBD2. With 6 bases clipped from V and 4 bases from J, the junction kept 11 bases outside the gene matches. This CDR3 is 15 amino acids long. Germline V gives CDR1 DFQATT, CDR2 SNEGSKA (reference sequence). The CDR3 is CSAGAASGGTGELFF. The DNA for the CDR3 is TGCAGTGCCGGAGCGGCTAGCGGAGGCACCGGGGAGCTGTTTTTT.

This clonotype is labeled as large. The gene calls are TRBV10-1 and TRBJ2-2; D possibly corresponds to TRBD1 (5 bases). This CDR3 has 13 residues. Germline CDR1 and CDR2: WNHNN and SYGVQD (reference sequence). Trimming removed 7 bases at V and 1 base at J, with 7 bases between. The CDR3, as DNA: TGCGCCAGCAAACAGGAGAACACCGGGGAGCTGTTTTTT. Residues: CASKQENTGELFF.

V gene TRBV29-1 combines with J gene TRBJ2-1; D is uncertain. The length of the CDR3 is 14 residues. The V gene's germline CDR1 is SQVTM and CDR2 ANQGSEA. The germline V and J ends were trimmed by 7 bases and 4 bases, with 17 bases remaining between them. Here the CDR3 DNA reads TGCAGCGCCGCCGTTTATGGCAAATACAATGAGCAGTTCTTC. Its translation is CSAAVYGKYNEQFF.

V and J are TRBV6-2 or TRBV6-3 and TRBJ1-5, with 7 bases that match TRBD1. The CDR3 loop spans 13 amino acids. V gave up 7 bases and J gave up 6 bases; unmatched junction bases: 6. The germline V gene encodes CDR1 MNHEY and CDR2 SVGEGT. CDR3 region: CASTDRAGQPQHF. Written as DNA, the CDR3 is TGTGCCAGCACCGACAGGGCTGGTCAGCCCCAGCATTTT.

This clonotype is medium-sized within its sample. The chain recombines TRBV29-1 with TRBJ1-2, with TRBD1 as a possible D gene (6 bases). The CDR3 spans 12 residues. Per germline, CDR1 SQVTM and CDR2 ANQGSEA. Deletions cut 4 bases from V and 4 bases from J, with 10 bases between. Here the CDR3 reads CSVAAGVYGYTF. The CDR3 nucleotides are TGCAGCGTTGCGGCAGGGGTCTATGGCTACACCTTC. Full variable domain (outside the CDR3, taken from reference TRBV29-1 and TRBJ1-2): SAVISQKPSRDICQRGTSLTIQCQVDSQVTMMFWYRQQPGQSLTLIATANQGSEATYESGFVIDKFPISRPNLTFSTLTVSNMSPEDSSIYLCSVAAGVYGYTFGSGTRLTVV.

This clonotype is classed as large. The chain links TRBV4-1 to TRBJ2-7, with 7 bases matching TRBD2. V lost 3 bases to trimming and J lost 1 base; unmatched junction nucleotides: 0. Germline assignment: CDR1 MGHRA and CDR2 YSYEKL. The CDR3 contains 13 residues. Written as DNA, the CDR3 is TGCGCCAGCAGCCAGGGGGGGTCCTACGAGCAGTACTTC. Protein: CASSQGGSYEQYF.

This clonotype is judged medium-sized. V is TRBV7-2 and J is TRBJ2-7, with D perhaps TRBD1 or TRBD2 (5 bases each). The CDR3 is made up of 17 amino acids. V lost 4 bases, J lost 2 bases, and 21 bases lay in between. Per the germline V gene, CDR1 is SGHTA and CDR2 is FQGNSA. CDR3 region: CASSYRRTRTKAYEQYF. The DNA of the CDR3 is TGTGCCAGCAGCTATAGGCGAACTAGGACAAAAGCCTACGAGCAGTACTTC.

In this sample, this clonotype is medium-sized (0.01 to 0.1%). The genes are TRBV5-1 and TRBJ2-7, with 10 positions matching TRBD2. Germline CDR1 and CDR2: SGHRS and YFSETQ. V lost 0 bases and J lost 7; bases outside the gene matches: 10. The CDR3 loop spans 16 amino acids. The CDR3 here is CASSLVGTSAVVEQYF. The CDR3 region has the DNA TGCGCCAGCAGCTTGGTGGGGACTAGCGCCGTGGTTGAGCAGTACTTC.

This clonotype was observed many times. The V and J genes are TRBV5-4 and TRBJ2-1; 9 bases are shared with TRBD2. The V and J ends lost 0 bases and 7 bases, in that order; junction bases with no gene match: 5. CDR3 length equals 15 residues. Germline V gene sequence: CDR1 SGHNT, CDR2 YYREEE (reference sequence). The CDR3 region is CASSLVAGGWNEQFF. In nucleotides, the CDR3 is TGTGCCAGCAGCTTGGTCGCGGGAGGGTGGAATGAGCAGTTCTTC.